Below are 12 T cell receptor beta chains sequenced from a single sample in a study of shared clonotypes between healthy human individuals (dated by TCRdb to about 2020). Preparation of the library involved the immunoSEQ multiplex PCR assay. The source is immuneACCESS, and TCRdb retained only in-frame sequences with V and J called. Part of the clones is not carried over; for the studies checked, unresolved V genes explain less than half of this, and the remainder is unexplained. The sample table shows approximately 1.4 million clones, and 95% to 99% are seen once. Roughly 0.45% of the sample is in the top ten clones. Sequenced: naive CD4+ T cells sorted from blood. This sample's cell subset or site label indicates: CD45RA+ positively selected. These receptors were collected from a man younger than 45 in good health.

The V call is TRBV28, the J call TRBJ1-1, with D possibly being TRBD1 (6 bases). V lost 5 bases to trimming and J lost 4 bases, with 17 bases between them. The CDR3 contains 15 residues. Germline loops: CDR1 MDHEN, CDR2 SYDVKM. The CDR3 sequence is CASSLMGGSGTEAFF. The CDR3 region has the DNA TGTGCCAGCAGTCTCATGGGGGGCTCGGGCACTGAAGCTTTCTTT.

This chain uses TRBV2 with TRBJ2-2, with a tentative D call TRBD1 (6 bases). This CDR3 spans 16 amino acids. With 6 bases removed from V and 1 base from J, the gap between germline ends came to 15 bases. In germline, CDR1 is SNHLY, CDR2 FYNNEI. The CDR3 protein is CASRQGSNRNTGELFF. CDR3 bases: TGTGCCAGCAGGCAGGGGTCGAATAGGAACACCGGGGAGCTGTTTTTT.

The J gene is TRBJ2-7, the V gene TRBV2, with D perhaps matching TRBD2 (7 bases). Between the trimmed V and J ends, which lost 10 bases and 7 bases, there was a span of 23 bases. The CDR3 length is 14 residues. Germline CDR1 and CDR2: SNHLY and FYNNEI. This CDR3 reads CANNRDNWTREQYF. CDR3 bases: TGTGCCAACAATAGGGACAACTGGACTAGGGAGCAGTACTTC.

This clone was observed a single time. The rearrangement joins TRBV7-2 to TRBJ2-7, with TRBD1 matching 8 bases. Germline V gene sequence: CDR1 SGHTA, CDR2 FQGNSA. CDR3 length: 15 amino acids. Unmatched junction bases numbered 9, after V lost 4 bases and J lost 4 bases. CDR3 sequence (DNA): TGTGCCAGCAGCTCCCTGGAGACAGGGGTTTACGAGCAGTACTTC. Translation gives CASSSLETGVYEQYF. Full variable domain (outside the CDR3, taken from reference TRBV7-2 and TRBJ2-7): GAGVSQSPSNKVTEKGKDVELRCDPISGHTALYWYRQSLGQGLEFLIYFQGNSAPDKSGLPSDRFSAERTGGSVSTLTIQRTQQEDSAVYLCASSSLETGVYEQYFGPGTRLTVT.

The chain carries TRBV6-6 and TRBJ1-5; D is possibly TRBD1 (5 bases). This CDR3 is 16 amino acids long. V lost 0 bases and J 4 bases, leaving 13 bases between the germline ends. Germline values: CDR1 MNHNY, CDR2 SVGAGI (reference sequence). The CDR3, as DNA: TGTGCCAGCAGTTACTCGAATAACCAGGGAAATCAGCCCCAGCATTTT. It codes for CASSYSNNQGNQPQHF.

This sequence joins TRBV10-3 and TRBJ1-2, with D unresolved. The CDR3 is 13 residues long. Per germline, CDR1 ENHRY and CDR2 SYGVKD. Trimming removed 0 bases from V and 8 bases from J, with 10 bases in between. The CDR3 DNA sequence: TGTGCCATCAGTGAGTCGAAAGATGGCGGCTACACCTTC. Translated, it gives CAISESKDGGYTF.

The V gene is TRBV18, the J gene TRBJ2-3; D ambiguous. The CDR3 spans 16 residues. The V and J ends lost 2 bases and 2 bases respectively, with 14 bases between them. The germline V gene encodes CDR1 KGHSH and CDR2 LQKENI. CDR3 in DNA: TGTGCCAGCTCACCATTACCCGGAACCTTCACAGATACGCAGTATTTT. This encodes CASSPLPGTFTDTQYF. The entire variable domain, with the rest obtained from reference TRBV18 and TRBJ2-3, is as follows: NAGVMQNPRHLVRRRGQEARLRCSPMKGHSHVYWYRQLPEEGLKFMVYLQKENIIDESGMPKERFSAEFPKEGPSILRIQQVVRGDSAAYFCASSPLPGTFTDTQYFGPGTRLTVL.

The chain recombines TRBV18 with TRBJ1-1; tentatively, D is TRBD1 (6 bases). This CDR3 is built from 14 residues. From germline, CDR1 is KGHSH and CDR2 LQKENI. V was clipped by 3 bases and J by 4 bases, with 12 bases between them. As DNA, the CDR3 is TGTGCCAGCTCACCGGCAGGGGTGGGCACTGAAGCTTTCTTT. Translating gives CASSPAGVGTEAFF.

Comment on this clone: The same CDR3 can be traced to other DNA sequences in this sample. The chain is built from TRBV18 and TRBJ2-5; D not resolved. Germline V gene lookup returns CDR1 KGHSH and CDR2 LQKENI. V was pared by 3 bases and J by 3 bases, with 5 bases between. The CDR3 has 12 amino acids. The CDR3 region has the DNA TGTGCCAGCTCACCGGCGGAAGAGACCCAGTACTTC. Translated, it gives CASSPAEETQYF.

V usage is TRBV5-1 and J usage is TRBJ2-1; 10 bases are shared with TRBD2. V trimming: 7 bases; J trimming: 3 bases; junction bases outside the gene matches: 7. The V gene's germline CDR1 is SGHRS and CDR2 YFSETQ. The CDR3 is 15 amino acids. CDR3 coding DNA: TGCGCCAGCGGACCTAGCGGGAGTGGCTACAATGAGCAGTTCTTC. The encoded protein is CASGPSGSGYNEQFF.

Concerning this clone: This CDR3 is also generated by other DNA sequences in the sample. This rearrangement joins TRBV7-9 to TRBJ1-2; D is unclear. This CDR3 region has 12 residues. The V end was cut by 1 base, the J end by 3 bases, with 3 bases between. CDR1 SEHNR and CDR2 FQNEAQ come from the germline V gene (reference sequence). DNA for the CDR3: TGTGCCAGCAGCTTAGTTGACTATGGCTACACCTTC. This codes for CASSLVDYGYTF.

This clone is a singleton in its sample. V is TRBV2 and J is TRBJ2-7; possible D gene TRBD1, 5 bases. Trimming left V 6 bases short and J 3 bases short, with 15 bases between. This CDR3 is built from 14 residues. In germline, CDR1 is SNHLY, CDR2 FYNNEI. DNA for the CDR3: TGTGCCAGCAGAGAACAGACAGTAAACTACGAGCAGTACTTC. Its translation is CASREQTVNYEQYF.